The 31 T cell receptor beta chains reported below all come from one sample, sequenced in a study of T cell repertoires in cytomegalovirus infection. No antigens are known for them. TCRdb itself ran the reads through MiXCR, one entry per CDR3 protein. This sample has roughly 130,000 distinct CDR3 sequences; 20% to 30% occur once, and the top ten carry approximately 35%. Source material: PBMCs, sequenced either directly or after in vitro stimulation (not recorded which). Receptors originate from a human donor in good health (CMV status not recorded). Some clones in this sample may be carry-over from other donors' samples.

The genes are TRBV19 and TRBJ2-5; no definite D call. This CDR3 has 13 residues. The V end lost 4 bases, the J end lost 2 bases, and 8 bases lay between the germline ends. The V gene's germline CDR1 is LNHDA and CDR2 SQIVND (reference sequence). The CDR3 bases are TGTGCCAGTAGTAGGGCAGTACAAGAGACCCAGTACTTC. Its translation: CASSRAVQETQYF.

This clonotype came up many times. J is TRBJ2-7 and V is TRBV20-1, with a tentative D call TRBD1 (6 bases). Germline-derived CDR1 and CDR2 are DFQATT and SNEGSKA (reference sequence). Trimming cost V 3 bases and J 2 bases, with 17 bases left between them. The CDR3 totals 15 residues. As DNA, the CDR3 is TGCAGTGCTAGCGTGATAGGGACAAGTGCCTACGAGCAGTACTTC. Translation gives CSASVIGTSAYEQYF.

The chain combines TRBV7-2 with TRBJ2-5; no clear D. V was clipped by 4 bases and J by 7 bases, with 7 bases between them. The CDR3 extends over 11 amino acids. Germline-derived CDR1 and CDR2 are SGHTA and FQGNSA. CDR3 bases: TGTGCCAGCAGCTCCGATTGGACCCAGTACTTC. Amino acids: CASSSDWTQYF.

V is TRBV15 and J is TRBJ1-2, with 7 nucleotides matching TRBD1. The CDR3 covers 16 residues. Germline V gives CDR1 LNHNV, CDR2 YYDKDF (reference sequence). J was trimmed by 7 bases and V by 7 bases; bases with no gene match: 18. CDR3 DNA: TGTGCCACCACCCAACGTCCGGGACAGAACTTCGGTGGCTACACCTTC. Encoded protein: CATTQRPGQNFGGYTF.

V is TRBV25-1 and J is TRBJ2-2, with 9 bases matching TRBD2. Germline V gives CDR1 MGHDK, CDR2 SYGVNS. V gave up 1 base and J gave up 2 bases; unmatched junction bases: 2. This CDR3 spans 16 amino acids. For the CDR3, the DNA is TGTGCCAGCAGTGAATTGACTAGCGGCAACACCGGGGAGCTGTTTTTT. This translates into CASSELTSGNTGELFF.

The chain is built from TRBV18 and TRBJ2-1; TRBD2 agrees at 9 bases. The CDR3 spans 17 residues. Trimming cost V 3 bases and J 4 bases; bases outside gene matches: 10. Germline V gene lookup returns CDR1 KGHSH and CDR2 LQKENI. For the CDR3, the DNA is TGTGCCAGCTCACCTGCGGCTAGCGGGATCCAATACAATGAGCAGTTCTTC. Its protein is CASSPAASGIQYNEQFF.

DNA for the CDR3: TGTGCCAGCAGCGGACGCGGGACTAGCGGGCCCACCTACGAGCAGTACTTC. It yields the protein CASSGRGTSGPTYEQYF. The rearrangement uses TRBV7-4 and TRBJ2-7; 12 nucleotides line up with TRBD2. This CDR3 contains 17 residues. Germline V gene data show CDR1 as SGHVT and CDR2 as SQSDAQ. Unmatched junction bases numbered 10, after V lost 5 bases and J lost 2 bases.

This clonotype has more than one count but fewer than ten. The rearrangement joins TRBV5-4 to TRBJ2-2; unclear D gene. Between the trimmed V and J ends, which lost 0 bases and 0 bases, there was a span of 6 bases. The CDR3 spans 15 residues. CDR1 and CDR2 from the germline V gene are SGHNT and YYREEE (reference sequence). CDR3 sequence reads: CASSLAPSNTGELFF. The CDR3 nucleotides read TGTGCCAGCAGCTTGGCACCATCGAACACCGGGGAGCTGTTTTTT.

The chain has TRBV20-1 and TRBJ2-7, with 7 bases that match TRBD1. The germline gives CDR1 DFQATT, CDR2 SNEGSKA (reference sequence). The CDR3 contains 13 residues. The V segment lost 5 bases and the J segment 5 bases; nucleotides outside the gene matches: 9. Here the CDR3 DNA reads TGCAGTGCTCCACAGGGGTCGAGCGACGAGCAGTACTTC. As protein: CSAPQGSSDEQYF.

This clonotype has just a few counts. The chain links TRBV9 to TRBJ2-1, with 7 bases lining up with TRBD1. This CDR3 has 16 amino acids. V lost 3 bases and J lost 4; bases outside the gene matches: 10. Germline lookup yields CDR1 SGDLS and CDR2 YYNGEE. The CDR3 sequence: CASSGQGILGYNEQFF. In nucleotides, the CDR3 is TGTGCCAGCAGCGGACAGGGTATCCTCGGATACAATGAGCAGTTCTTC.

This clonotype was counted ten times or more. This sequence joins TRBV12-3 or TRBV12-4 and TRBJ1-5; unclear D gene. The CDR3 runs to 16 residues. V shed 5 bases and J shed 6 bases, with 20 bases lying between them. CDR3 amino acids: CASSPTGPSGSQPQHF. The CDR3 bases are TGTGCCAGCAGTCCTACGGGCCCCTCGGGGAGTCAGCCCCAGCATTTT.

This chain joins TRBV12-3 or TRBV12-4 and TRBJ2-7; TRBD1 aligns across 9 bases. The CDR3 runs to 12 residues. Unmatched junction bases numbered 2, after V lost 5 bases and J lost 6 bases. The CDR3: CASSGDRAEQYF. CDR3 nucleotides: TGTGCCAGCAGTGGGGACAGGGCCGAGCAGTACTTC.

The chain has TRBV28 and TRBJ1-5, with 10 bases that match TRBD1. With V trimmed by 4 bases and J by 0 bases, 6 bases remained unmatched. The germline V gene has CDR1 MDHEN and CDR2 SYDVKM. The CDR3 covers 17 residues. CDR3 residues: CASSSGQGMGSNQPQHF. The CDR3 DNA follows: TGTGCCAGCAGTTCGGGACAGGGGATGGGTAGCAATCAGCCCCAGCATTTT.

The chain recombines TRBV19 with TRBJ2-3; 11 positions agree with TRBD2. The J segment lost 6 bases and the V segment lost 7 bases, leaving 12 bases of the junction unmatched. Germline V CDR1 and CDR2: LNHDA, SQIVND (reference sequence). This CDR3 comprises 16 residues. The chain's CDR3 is CASNLRASGRKDTQYF. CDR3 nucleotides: TGTGCCAGTAACCTGAGGGCTAGCGGGAGGAAGGATACGCAGTATTTT.

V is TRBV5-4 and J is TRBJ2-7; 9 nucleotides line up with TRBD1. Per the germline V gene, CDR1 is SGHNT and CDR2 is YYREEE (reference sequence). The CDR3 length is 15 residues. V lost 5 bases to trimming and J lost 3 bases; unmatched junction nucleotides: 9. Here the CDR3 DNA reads TGTGCCAGCAGTTCGACCGGGACAGGGTTCTACGAGCAGTACGTC. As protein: CASSSTGTGFYEQYV.

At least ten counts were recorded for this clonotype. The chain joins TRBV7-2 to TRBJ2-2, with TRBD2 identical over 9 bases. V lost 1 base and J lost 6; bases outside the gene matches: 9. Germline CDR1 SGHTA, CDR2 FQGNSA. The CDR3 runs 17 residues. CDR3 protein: CASSLELDSGSPGELFF. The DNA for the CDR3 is TGTGCCAGCAGCTTAGAATTGGATAGCGGGAGTCCCGGGGAGCTGTTTTTT.

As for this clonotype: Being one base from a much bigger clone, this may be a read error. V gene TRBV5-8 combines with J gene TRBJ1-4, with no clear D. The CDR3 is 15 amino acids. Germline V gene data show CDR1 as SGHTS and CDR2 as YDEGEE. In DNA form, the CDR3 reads TGTGCCAGCAGCTTGGTGGCCCCTCGGACTGAAGAACTGTTTTTT. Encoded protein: CASSLVAPRTEELFF. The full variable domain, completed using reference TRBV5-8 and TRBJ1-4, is EAGVTQSPTHLIKTRGQQATLRCSPISGHTSVYWYQQALGLGLQFLLWYDEGEERNRGNFPPRFSGRQFPNYSSELNVNALELEDSALYLCASSLVAPRTEELFFGSGTQLSVL.

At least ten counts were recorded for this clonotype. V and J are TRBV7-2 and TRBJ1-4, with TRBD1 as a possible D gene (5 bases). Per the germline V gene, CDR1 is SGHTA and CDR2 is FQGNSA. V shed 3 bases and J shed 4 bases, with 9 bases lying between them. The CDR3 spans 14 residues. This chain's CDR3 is CASSFGRGNEKLFF. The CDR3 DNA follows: TGTGCCAGCAGCTTCGGGAGGGGTAATGAAAAACTGTTTTTT.

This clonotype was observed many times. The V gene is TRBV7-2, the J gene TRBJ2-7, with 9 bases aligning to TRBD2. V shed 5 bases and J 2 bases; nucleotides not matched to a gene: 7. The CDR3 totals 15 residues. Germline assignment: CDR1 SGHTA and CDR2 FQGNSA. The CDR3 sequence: CASSESGLATYEQYF. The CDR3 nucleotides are TGTGCCAGCAGCGAGTCGGGACTAGCCACCTACGAGCAGTACTTC.

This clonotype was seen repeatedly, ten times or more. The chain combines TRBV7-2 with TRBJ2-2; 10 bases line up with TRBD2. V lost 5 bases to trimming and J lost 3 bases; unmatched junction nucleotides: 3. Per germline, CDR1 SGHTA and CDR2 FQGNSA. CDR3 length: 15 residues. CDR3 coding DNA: TGTGCCAGCAGCCTTAGCGGGAGGTACACCGGGGAGCTGTTTTTT. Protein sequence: CASSLSGRYTGELFF.

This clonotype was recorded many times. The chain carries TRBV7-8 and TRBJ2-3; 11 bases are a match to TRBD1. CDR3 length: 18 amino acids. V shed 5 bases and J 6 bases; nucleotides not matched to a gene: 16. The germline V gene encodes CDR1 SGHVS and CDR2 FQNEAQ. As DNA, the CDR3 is TGTGCCAGCAGCCCTTGGGCCGGGACAGGGGGTGGTAGGGATACGCAGTATTTT. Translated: CASSPWAGTGGGRDTQYF.

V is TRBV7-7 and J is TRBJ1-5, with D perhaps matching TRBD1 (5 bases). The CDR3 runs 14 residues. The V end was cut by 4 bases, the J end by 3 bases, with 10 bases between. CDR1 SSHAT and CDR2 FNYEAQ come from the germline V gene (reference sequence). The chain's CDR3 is CASSYRDDNQPQHF. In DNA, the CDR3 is TGTGCCAGCAGCTACCGGGACGACAATCAGCCCCAGCATTTT. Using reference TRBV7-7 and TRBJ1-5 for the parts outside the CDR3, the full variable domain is GAGVSQSPRYKVTKRGQDVTLRCDPISSHATLYWYQQALGQGPEFLTYFNYEAQPDKSGLPSDRFSAERPEGSISTLTIQRTEQRDSAMYRCASSYRDDNQPQHFGDGTRLSIL.

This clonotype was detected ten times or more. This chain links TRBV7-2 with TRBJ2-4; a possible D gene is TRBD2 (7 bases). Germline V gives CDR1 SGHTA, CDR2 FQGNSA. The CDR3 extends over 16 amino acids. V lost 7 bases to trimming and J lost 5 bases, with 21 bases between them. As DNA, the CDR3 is TGTGCCAGCACCCTAAAGGGGGGGCCCGGAGAAAACATTCAGTACTTC. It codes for CASTLKGGPGENIQYF.

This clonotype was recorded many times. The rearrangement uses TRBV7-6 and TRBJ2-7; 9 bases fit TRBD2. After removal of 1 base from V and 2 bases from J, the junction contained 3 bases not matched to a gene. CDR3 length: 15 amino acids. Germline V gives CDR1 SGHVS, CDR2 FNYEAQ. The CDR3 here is CASSLVSGGAYEQYV. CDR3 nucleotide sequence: TGTGCCAGCAGCTTAGTTAGCGGGGGAGCCTACGAGCAGTACGTC.

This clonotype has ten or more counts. The CDR3 sequence is CASGLVQRGSFIQGRPQETQYF. As DNA, the CDR3 is TGTGCTAGTGGTTTGGTACAGCGGGGGTCTTTCATTCAAGGGAGACCCCAAGAGACCCAGTACTTC. The chain has TRBV12-5 and TRBJ2-5; 8 bases line up with TRBD2. The trim removed 0 bases at V and 1 base at J, leaving 22 bases unmatched. The CDR3 totals 22 residues. Germline CDR1 and CDR2: LGHNT and FRNRAP.

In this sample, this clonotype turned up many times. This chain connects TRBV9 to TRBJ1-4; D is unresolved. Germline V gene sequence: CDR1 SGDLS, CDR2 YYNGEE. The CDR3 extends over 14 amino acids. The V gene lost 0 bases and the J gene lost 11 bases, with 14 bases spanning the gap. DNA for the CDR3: TGTGCCAGCAGCGTAGGTTCAGGTATGAAGAAACTGTTTTTT. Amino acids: CASSVGSGMKKLFF.

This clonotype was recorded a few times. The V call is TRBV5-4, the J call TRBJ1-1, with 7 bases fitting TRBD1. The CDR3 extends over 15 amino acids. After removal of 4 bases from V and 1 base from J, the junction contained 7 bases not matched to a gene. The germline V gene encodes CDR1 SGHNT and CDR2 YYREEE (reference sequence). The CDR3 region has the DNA TGTGCCAGCAGCCCCCGACAGGGACAGAACACTGAAGCTTTCTTT. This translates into CASSPRQGQNTEAFF.

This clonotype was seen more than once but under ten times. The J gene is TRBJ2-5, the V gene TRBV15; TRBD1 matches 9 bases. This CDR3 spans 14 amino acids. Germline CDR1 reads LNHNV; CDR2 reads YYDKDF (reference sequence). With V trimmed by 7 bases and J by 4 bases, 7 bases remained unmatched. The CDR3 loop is CATIGTGLGETQYF. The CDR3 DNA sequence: TGTGCCACCATCGGGACAGGGTTAGGAGAGACCCAGTACTTC.

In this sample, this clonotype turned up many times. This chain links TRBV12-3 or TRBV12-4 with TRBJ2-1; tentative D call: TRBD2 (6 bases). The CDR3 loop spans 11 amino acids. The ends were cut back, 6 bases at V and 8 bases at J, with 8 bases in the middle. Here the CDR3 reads CASRERDEQFF. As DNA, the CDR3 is TGTGCCAGCAGGGAGCGGGATGAGCAGTTCTTC.

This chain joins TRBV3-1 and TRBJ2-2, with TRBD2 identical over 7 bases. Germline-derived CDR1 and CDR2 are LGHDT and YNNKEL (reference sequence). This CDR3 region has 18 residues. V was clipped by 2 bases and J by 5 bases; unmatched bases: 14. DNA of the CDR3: TGTGCCAGCAGCCAACACCATTGGGGGAGGGCCGGAACCGGGGAGCTGTTTTTT. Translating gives CASSQHHWGRAGTGELFF.

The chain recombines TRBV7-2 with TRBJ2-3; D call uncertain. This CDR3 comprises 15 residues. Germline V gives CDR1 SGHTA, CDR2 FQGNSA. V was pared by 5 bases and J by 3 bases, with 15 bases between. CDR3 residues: CASSPRSMRTDTQYF. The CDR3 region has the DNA TGTGCCAGCAGCCCCCGAAGTATGCGGACAGATACGCAGTATTTT.